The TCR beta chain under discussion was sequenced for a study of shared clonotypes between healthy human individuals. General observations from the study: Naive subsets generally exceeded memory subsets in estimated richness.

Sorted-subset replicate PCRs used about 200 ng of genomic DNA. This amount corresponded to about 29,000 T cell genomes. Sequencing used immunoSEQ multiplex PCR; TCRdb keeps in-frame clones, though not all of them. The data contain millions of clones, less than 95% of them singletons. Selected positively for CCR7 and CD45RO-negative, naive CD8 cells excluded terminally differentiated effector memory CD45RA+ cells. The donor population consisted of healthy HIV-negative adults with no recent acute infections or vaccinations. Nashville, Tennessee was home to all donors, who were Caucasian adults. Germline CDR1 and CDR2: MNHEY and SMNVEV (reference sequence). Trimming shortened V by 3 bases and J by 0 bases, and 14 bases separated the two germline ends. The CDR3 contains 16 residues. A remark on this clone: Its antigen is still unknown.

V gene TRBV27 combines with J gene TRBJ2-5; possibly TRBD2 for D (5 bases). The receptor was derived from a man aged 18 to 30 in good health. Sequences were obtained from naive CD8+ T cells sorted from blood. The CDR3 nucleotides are TGTGCCAGCAGTTTTAGTTATGGGGAGTACCAAGAGACCCAGTACTTC. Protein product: CASSFSYGEYQETQYF.